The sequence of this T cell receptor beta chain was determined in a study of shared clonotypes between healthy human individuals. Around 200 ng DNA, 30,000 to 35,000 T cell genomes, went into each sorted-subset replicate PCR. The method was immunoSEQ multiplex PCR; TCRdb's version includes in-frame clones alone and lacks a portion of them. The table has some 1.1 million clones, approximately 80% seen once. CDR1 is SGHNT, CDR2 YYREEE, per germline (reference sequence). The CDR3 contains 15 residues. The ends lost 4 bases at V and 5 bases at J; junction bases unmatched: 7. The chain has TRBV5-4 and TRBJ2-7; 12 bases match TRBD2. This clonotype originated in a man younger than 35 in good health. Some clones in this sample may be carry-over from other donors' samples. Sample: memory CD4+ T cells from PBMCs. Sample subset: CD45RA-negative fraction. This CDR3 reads CASSVLAGGGNEQYF. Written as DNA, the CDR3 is TGTGCCAGCAGCGTACTAGCGGGGGGCGGGAACGAGCAGTACTTC.